This T cell receptor beta chain was sequenced during a study of cytomegalovirus exposure and HLA in healthy donors. PCR employed 60 Vbeta and 13 Jbeta primers. Here immunoSEQ multiplex PCR was the method, and the copy in TCRdb shows in-frame clones only, minus some. The table lists some 140,000 clones, about 85% of them singletons. General observations from the study: Associated with HLA alleles at 0.05 false discovery rate in a later analysis were approximately 17,000 TCR beta sequences. According to the study, around 150 TCR beta chains were cytomegalovirus-associated.

The CDR3 runs 14 residues. Losses at the gene ends were 4 bases for V and 6 bases for J; bases not matched to a gene: 6. The germline V gene has CDR1 SGHVS and CDR2 FNYEAQ. With regard to this clone: What it binds is not known.

This chain uses TRBV7-6 with TRBJ1-5; 7 bases are a match to TRBD1. This sequence was found in a female donor in good health and CMV-seronegative. The material sequenced was PBMCs. This CDR3 reads CASSSGGGFQPQHF. The CDR3 DNA reads as TGTGCCAGCAGCTCGGGAGGGGGCTTTCAGCCCCAGCATTTT.